Listed below are T cell receptor beta chains from one sample, sequenced in a study of cytomegalovirus exposure and HLA in healthy donors. Sequenced by immunoSEQ multiplex PCR; TCRdb stores in-frame clones only, minus some. This repertoire shows more than 110,000 clones, about three quarters found once; its top ten account for over 6.5%. Sequenced: PBMCs. Receptors originate from a man aged 40-50 years in good health and CMV-seropositive. CDR3s include the opening cysteine and the closing phenylalanine or tryptophan. The D gene is left open where the match is weak. The size field is filled for only some rows; it gives once, few, many or a size class.

TRBV28	NA	TRBJ1-2	NA	CASSLNSGAQVVNYGYTF	TGTGCCAGCAGTTTAAACAGCGGGGCACAGGTCGTTAACTATGGCTACACCTTC
TRBV15	few	TRBJ2-5	TRBD2	CATSRDGGLARPETQYF	TGTGCCACCAGCAGGGATGGGGGACTAGCTAGACCGGAGACCCAGTACTTC
TRBV15	once	TRBJ2-7	TRBD2	CATSRTLGGAQYEQYF	TGTGCCACCAGCAGAACCCTGGGAGGGGCCCAATACGAGCAGTACTTC
TRBV18	NA	TRBJ1-2	NA	CASSPPLQTEGYGYTF	TGTGCCAGCTCACCACCTCTGCAGACTGAGGGCTATGGCTACACCTTC
TRBV7-2	NA	TRBJ1-1	NA	CASSPVLNTEAFF	TGTGCCAGCAGTCCCGTCTTGAACACTGAAGCTTTCTTT
TRBV28	NA	TRBJ1-2	NA	CASSRLGRGNYGYTF	TGTGCCAGCAGCCGCTTGGGGAGGGGAAACTATGGCTACACCTTC
TRBV18	NA	TRBJ2-7	NA	CASSVLDRSYEQYF	TGTGCCAGCTCGGTTTTGGACAGATCCTACGAGCAGTACTTC
TRBV19	NA	TRBJ1-5	NA	CAATQNYEGNQPQHF	TGTGCCGCAACGCAAAACTACGAAGGCAATCAGCCCCAGCATTTT
TRBV15	few	TRBJ2-3	TRBD1	CATSRDDRGPTDTQYF	TGTGCCACCAGCAGAGACGACAGGGGGCCAACAGATACGCAGTATTTT
TRBV28	NA	TRBJ2-5	TRBD2	CASGTWTSGTQETQYF	TGTGCCAGCGGAACTTGGACTAGCGGTACTCAAGAGACCCAGTACTTC
TRBV5-1	NA	TRBJ2-1	TRBD2	CASSFVRTSGSLYNEQFF	TGCGCCAGCAGCTTCGTAAGGACTAGCGGGAGCCTTTACAATGAGCAGTTCTTC
TRBV9	NA	TRBJ2-7	NA	CASSWRGYEQYF	TGTGCCAGCAGTTGGCGGGGCTACGAGCAGTACTTC
TRBV30	NA	TRBJ1-2	NA	CAWSPPGYRHYGYTF	TGTGCCTGGAGTCCGCCAGGGTATCGACACTATGGCTACACCTTC
TRBV29-1	NA	TRBJ1-6	NA	CSVAGGSGPLHF	TGCAGCGTTGCGGGGGGGTCCGGACCCCTCCACTTT
TRBV18	NA	TRBJ1-4	NA	CASSPRDEGYEKLFF	TGTGCCAGCTCACCACGGGATGAGGGCTATGAAAAACTGTTTTTT
TRBV6-5	few	TRBJ2-7	NA	CASSSEAGAAYEQYF	TGTGCCAGCAGTTCCGAGGCAGGGGCAGCCTACGAGCAGTACTTC
TRBV27	NA	TRBJ2-7	NA	CASSLQGIPSYEQYF	TGTGCCAGCAGTTTACAGGGCATTCCTTCCTACGAGCAGTACTTC
TRBV5-1	NA	TRBJ1-4	TRBD1	CASSYEGAPNEKLFF	TGCGCCAGCAGCTACGAGGGGGCCCCGAATGAAAAACTGTTTTTT
TRBV28	once	TRBJ2-7	TRBD2	CASSSTAGVRRYEQYF	TGTGCCAGCAGTTCAACGGCGGGGGTCAGACGTTACGAGCAGTACTTC
TRBV9	NA	TRBJ1-2	TRBD1	CASSVTTGGNGYTF	TGTGCCAGCAGCGTAACTACAGGGGGCAATGGCTACACCTTC
TRBV15	NA	TRBJ1-2	TRBD1	CATSRKDRFGGYTF	TGTGCCACCAGCAGGAAGGACAGGTTCGGGGGCTACACCTTC
TRBV5-1	NA	TRBJ2-1	TRBD1	CASSLVQGAGNEQFF	TGCGCCAGCAGCTTGGTCCAGGGGGCAGGAAATGAGCAGTTCTTC
TRBV11-3	NA	TRBJ2-7	TRBD2	CASSSSGRDSYEQYF	TGTGCCAGCAGCTCTAGCGGGAGGGATAGCTACGAGCAGTACTTC
TRBV5-1	NA	TRBJ2-1	NA	CASSLVQGSGYNEQFF	TGCGCCAGCAGCTTAGTGCAGGGCTCTGGATACAATGAGCAGTTCTTC
TRBV27	NA	TRBJ2-7	TRBD2	CASRGDYPLYEQYF	TGTGCCAGCAGAGGGGACTATCCTCTTTACGAGCAGTACTTC
TRBV5-1	NA	TRBJ2-7	NA	CASPTSQGISFSSYEQYF	TGCGCCAGCCCGACGTCACAGGGAATCTCTTTTTCCTCCTACGAGCAGTACTTC
TRBV7-9	NA	TRBJ2-3	NA	CASSPVNYRAQGTQYF	TGTGCCAGCAGCCCAGTTAATTACAGGGCACAGGGTACGCAGTATTTT
TRBV6-5	NA	TRBJ1-1	NA	CASSYSGGNTEAFF	TGTGCCAGCAGTTACTCGGGGGGGAACACTGAAGCTTTCTTT
TRBV7-2	few	TRBJ1-2	TRBD1	CASSLQGALSGYTF	TGTGCCAGCAGCTTACAGGGGGCGTTAAGTGGCTACACCTTC
TRBV5-1	NA	TRBJ2-2	NA	CASSLKIDTYTGELFF	TGCGCCAGCAGCTTAAAGATCGACACCTACACCGGGGAGCTGTTTTTT
TRBV7-9	few	TRBJ2-7	TRBD2	CASSPSGRAYEQYF	TGTGCCAGCAGCCCTAGCGGGAGGGCGTACGAGCAGTACTTC
TRBV25-1	NA	TRBJ2-7	TRBD1	CASSPGQGKSYEQYF	TGTGCCAGCAGCCCAGGACAGGGGAAAAGCTACGAGCAGTACTTC
TRBV5-6	NA	TRBJ2-1	NA	CASSKTGGARFDEQFF	TGTGCCAGCAGCAAAACAGGGGGGGCGCGATTTGATGAGCAGTTCTTC
TRBV25-1	NA	TRBJ1-2	NA	CASSDPMGRGYGYTF	TGTGCCAGCAGTGACCCGATGGGGCGGGGCTATGGCTACACCTTC
TRBV5-1	NA	TRBJ2-7	TRBD1	CASSLVSPGGMYEQYF	TGCGCCAGCAGCTTGGTGTCGCCAGGGGGCATGTACGAGCAGTACTTC
TRBV5-4	NA	TRBJ1-1	NA	CASSSLDSLNTEAFF	TGTGCCAGCAGCTCCCTGGACAGTTTGAACACTGAAGCTTTCTTT
TRBV30	NA	TRBJ2-1	NA	CAWIPGERNEQFF	TGTGCCTGGATACCGGGGGAGAGAAATGAGCAGTTCTTC
TRBV5-6	NA	TRBJ1-2	NA	CASSFLTGTYNYGYTF	TGTGCCAGCAGCTTTCTTACAGGGACCTATAACTATGGCTACACCTTC
TRBV7-2	few	TRBJ2-5	TRBD1	CASSLEGGAETQYF	TGTGCCAGCAGCTTAGAAGGGGGCGCGGAGACCCAGTACTTC
TRBV28	NA	TRBJ1-2	TRBD1	CASHLGDRGSYGYTF	TGTGCCAGCCACCTTGGGGACAGGGGTTCCTATGGCTACACCTTC
TRBV30	NA	TRBJ1-3	NA	CAWSVGALGNTIYF	TGTGCCTGGAGTGTAGGGGCCCTCGGAAACACCATATATTTT
TRBV7-7	NA	TRBJ2-2	NA	CASSFTPLYGELFF	TGTGCTAGCAGCTTCACACCCCTGTACGGGGAGCTGTTTTTT
TRBV27	NA	TRBJ2-2	NA	CASSPQHLNTGELFF	TGTGCCAGCAGTCCCCAACATCTGAACACCGGGGAGCTGTTTTTT
TRBV30	NA	TRBJ2-1	NA	CAWSDSYNEQFF	TGTGCCTGGAGTGACAGCTACAATGAGCAGTTCTTC
TRBV19	few	TRBJ2-7	TRBD1	CASRRDRGSYEQYF	TGTGCCAGTAGGAGGGACAGGGGCTCCTACGAGCAGTACTTC
TRBV28	NA	TRBJ2-7	NA	CASSSITPTKQYF	TGTGCCAGCAGTTCCATCACGCCTACGAAGCAGTACTTC
TRBV14	few	TRBJ2-1	TRBD1	CASSQGRGQTFSYNEQFF	TGTGCCAGCAGCCAAGGTCGGGGACAGACCTTTTCCTACAATGAGCAGTTCTTC
TRBV7-8	NA	TRBJ1-5	TRBD1	CASSFTGGGNQPQHF	TGTGCCAGCAGCTTCACAGGGGGTGGAAATCAGCCCCAGCATTTT